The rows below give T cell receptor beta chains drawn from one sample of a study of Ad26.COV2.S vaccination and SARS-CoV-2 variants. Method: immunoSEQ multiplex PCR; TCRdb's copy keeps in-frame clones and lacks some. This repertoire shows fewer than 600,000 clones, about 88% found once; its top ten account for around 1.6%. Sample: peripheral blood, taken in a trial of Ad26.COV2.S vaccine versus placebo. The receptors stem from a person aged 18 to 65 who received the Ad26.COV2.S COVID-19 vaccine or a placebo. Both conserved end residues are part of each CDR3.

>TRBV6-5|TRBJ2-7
CASRGPQQGPYEQYF
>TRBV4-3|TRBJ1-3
CASSPSPTSGNTIYF
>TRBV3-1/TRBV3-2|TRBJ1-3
CASSQGLWGQAIGNTIYF
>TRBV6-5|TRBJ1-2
CASIGPASDYGYTF
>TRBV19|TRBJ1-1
CASARETLGTEAFF
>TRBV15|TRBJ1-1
CATSRGWAGMNTEAFF
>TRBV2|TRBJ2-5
CASNRQGMMVVRETQYF
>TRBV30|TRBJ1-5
CAWATGSGQPQHF
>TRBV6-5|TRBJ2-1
CASSPQDRGGNEQFF
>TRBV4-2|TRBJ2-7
CASSQNLGSYEQYF
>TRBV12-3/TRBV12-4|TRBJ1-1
CASRQGPNTEAFF
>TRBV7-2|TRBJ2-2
CASSLRLLTGGELFF
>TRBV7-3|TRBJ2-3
CASSPREGVPDTQYF
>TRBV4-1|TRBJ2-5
CASSQGRVLKETQYF
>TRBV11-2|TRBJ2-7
CASSSSGWGFDEQYF
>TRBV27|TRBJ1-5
CASSPVGQPQHF
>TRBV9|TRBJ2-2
CASAGGTGVTGELFF
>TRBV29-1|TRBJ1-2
CSVETGVQEGYTF
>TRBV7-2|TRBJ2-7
CASSPPGGARSYEQYF
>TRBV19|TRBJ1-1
CASSYGDLNTEAFF
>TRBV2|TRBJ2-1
CASAGIAEYNEQFF
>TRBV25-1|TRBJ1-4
CASSDSAEGLFF
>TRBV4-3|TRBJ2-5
CASSQDFGGETQYF
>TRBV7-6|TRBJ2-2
CASSLVPGELFF
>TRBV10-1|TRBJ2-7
CASTLRVFHEQYF
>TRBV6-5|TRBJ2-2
CASSRTSPRTGELFF
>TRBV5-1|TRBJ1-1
CASSLRSRTNTEAFF
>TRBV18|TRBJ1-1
CASSHTATTEAFF
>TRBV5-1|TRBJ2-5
CASSPYRQETQYF
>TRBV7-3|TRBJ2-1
CASSSGLGPRVYNEQFF
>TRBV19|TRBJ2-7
CASSRFQGNLYEQYF
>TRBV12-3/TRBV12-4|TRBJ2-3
CASSSDTDTQYF
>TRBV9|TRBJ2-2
CASSVGTSGRAHTGELFF
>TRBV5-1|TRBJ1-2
CASSWTGEAYGYTF
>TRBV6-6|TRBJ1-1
CASSYDTRNTEAFF
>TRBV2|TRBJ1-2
CASSDYYGYTF
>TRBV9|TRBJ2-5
CASSVDSGQKETQYF
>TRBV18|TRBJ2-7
CASSPPRAGERREQYF
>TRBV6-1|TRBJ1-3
CASSEDRYSGNTIYF
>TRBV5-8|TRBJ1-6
CASSLDRGHNNSPLHF
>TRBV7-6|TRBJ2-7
CASSPPGTSNEQYF
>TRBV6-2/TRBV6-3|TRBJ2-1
CASSYSGWQTPKKNNEQFF
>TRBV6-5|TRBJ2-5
CASSLFQETQYF
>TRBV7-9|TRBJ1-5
CASSRGGENQPQHF
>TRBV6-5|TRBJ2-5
CASSLIEGKETQYF
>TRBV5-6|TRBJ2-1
CASSPSGGSHPHEQFF
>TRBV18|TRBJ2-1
CASSPLSASGRSSYNEQFF
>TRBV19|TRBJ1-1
CASSLGAWGVNTEAFF
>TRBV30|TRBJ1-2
CAWRERQNYGYTF
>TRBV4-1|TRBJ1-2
CASSQVGAYYGYTF